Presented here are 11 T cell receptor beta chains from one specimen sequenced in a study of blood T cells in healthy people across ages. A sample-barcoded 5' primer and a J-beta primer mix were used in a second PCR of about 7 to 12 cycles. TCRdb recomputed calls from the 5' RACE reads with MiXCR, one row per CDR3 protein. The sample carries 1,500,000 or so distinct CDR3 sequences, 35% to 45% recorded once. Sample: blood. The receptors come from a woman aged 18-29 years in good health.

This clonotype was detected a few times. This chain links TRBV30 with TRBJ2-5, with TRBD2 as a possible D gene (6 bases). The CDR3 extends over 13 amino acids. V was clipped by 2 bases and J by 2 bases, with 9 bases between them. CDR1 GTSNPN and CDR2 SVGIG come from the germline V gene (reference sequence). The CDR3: CAWSTSLQETQYF. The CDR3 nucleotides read TGTGCCTGGAGTACTAGCTTACAAGAGACCCAGTACTTC. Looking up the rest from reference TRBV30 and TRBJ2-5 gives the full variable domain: SQTIHQWPATLVQPVGSPLSLECTVEGTSNPNLYWYRQAAGRGLQLLFYSVGIGQISSEVPQNLSASRPQDRQFILSSKKLLLSDSGFYLCAWSTSLQETQYFGPGTRLLVL.

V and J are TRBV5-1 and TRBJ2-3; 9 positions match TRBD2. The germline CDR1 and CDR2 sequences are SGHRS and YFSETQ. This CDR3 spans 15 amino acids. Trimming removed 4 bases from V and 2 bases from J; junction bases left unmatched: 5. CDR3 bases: TGCGCCAGCAGCCCCGGGACTAGCTTCACAGATACGCAGTATTTT. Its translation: CASSPGTSFTDTQYF.

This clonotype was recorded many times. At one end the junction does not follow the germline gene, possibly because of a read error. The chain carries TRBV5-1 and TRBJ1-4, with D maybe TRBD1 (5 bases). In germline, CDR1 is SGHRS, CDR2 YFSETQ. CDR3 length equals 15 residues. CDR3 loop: CASSRTIQDNEKLFF. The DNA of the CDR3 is TGCGCCAGCAGCCGCACAATACAGGATAATGAAAAGCTGTTTTTT.

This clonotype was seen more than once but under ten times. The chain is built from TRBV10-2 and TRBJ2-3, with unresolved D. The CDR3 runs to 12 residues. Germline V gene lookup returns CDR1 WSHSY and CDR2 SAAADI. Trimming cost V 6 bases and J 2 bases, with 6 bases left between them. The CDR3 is CASRFYTDTQYF. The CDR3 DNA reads TGCGCCAGCAGATTTTACACAGATACGCAGTATTTT.

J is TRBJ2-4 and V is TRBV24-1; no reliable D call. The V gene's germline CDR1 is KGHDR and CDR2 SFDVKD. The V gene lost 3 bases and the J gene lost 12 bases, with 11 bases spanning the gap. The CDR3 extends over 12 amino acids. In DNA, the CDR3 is TGTGCCACCAGTGATCACAGAGTCGGTCAGTACTTC. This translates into CATSDHRVGQYF.

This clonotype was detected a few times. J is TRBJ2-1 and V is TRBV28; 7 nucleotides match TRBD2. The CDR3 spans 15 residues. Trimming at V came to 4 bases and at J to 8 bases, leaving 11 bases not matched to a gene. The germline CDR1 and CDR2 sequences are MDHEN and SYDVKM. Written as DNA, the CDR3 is TGTGCCAGCAGTTACGGACTAGAGGGTTGGGATGAGCAGTTCTTC. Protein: CASSYGLEGWDEQFF.

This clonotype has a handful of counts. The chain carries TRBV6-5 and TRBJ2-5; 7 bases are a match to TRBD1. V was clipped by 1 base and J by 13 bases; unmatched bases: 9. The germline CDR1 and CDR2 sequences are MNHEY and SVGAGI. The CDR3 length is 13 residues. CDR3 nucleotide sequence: TGTGCCAGCAGTTACTTTGACAGGGACCCCCCGTACTTC. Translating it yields CASSYFDRDPPYF.

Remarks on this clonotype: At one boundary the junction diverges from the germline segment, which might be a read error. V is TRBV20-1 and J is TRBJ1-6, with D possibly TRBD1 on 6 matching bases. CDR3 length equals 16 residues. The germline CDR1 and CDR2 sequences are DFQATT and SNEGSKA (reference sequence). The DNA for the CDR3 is TGCAGTGCTAATCCCGTACAGGGTGCCTATAATTCACCCCCCCACTTT. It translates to CSANPVQGAYNSPPHF.

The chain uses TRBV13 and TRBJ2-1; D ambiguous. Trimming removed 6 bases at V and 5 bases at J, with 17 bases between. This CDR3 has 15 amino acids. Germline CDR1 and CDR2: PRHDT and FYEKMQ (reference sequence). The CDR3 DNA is TGTGCCAGCAGTGGCGGCACAGTATACAACAATGAGCAGTTCTTC. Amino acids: CASSGGTVYNNEQFF.

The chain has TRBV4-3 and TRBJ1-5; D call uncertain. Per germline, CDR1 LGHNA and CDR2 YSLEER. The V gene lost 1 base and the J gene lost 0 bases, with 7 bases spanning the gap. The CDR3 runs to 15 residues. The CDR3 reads CASSQATDSNQPQHF. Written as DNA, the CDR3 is TGCGCCAGCAGCCAAGCAACTGATAGCAATCAGCCCCAGCATTTT.

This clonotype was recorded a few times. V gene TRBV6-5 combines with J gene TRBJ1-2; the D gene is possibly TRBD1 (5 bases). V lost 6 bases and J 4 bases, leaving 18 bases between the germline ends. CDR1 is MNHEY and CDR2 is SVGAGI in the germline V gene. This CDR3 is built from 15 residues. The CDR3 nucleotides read TGTGCCAGCAGCCCATACAGGCCCCAGGGCTATGGCTACACCTTC. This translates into CASSPYRPQGYGYTF.